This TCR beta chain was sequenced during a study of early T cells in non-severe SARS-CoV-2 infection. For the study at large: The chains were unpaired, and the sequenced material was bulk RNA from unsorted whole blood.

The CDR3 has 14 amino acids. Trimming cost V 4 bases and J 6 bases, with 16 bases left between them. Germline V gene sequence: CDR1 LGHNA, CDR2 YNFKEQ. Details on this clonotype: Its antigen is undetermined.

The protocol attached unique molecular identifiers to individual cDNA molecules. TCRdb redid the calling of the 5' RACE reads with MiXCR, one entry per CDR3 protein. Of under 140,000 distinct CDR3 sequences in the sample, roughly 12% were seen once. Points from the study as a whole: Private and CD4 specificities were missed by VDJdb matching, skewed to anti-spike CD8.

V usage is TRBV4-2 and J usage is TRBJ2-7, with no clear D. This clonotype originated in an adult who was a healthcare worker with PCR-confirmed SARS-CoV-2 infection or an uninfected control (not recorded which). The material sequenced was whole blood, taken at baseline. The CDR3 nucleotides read TGTGCCAGCAGCCCATGGACGGCCTGCTGCGAGCAGTACTTC. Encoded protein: CASSPWTACCEQYF.